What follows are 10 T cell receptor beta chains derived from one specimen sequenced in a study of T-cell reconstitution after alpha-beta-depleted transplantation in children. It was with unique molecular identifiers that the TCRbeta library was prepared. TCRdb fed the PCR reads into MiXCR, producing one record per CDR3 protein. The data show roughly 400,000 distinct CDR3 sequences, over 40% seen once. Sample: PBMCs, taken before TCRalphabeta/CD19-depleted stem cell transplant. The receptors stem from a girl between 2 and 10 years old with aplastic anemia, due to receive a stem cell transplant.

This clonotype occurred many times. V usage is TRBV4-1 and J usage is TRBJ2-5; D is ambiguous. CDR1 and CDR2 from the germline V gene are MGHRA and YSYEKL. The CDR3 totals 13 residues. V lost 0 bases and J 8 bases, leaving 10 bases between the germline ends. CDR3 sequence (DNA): TGCGCCAGCAGCCAAGAAGGCCGAAAAACCCAGTACTTC. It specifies CASSQEGRKTQYF.

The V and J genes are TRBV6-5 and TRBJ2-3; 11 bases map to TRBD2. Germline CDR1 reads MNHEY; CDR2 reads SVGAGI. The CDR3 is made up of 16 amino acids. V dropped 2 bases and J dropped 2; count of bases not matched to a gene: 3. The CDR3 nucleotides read TGTGCCAGCAGTTACGCTAGCGGGGGGAACACAGATACGCAGTATTTT. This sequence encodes CASSYASGGNTDTQYF.

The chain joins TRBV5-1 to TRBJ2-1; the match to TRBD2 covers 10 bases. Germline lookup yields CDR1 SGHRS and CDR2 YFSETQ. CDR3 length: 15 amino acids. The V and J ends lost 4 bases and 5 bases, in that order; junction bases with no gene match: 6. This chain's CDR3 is CASSVSSGRHNEQFF. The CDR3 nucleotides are TGCGCCAGCAGCGTATCTAGCGGGAGACACAATGAGCAGTTCTTC. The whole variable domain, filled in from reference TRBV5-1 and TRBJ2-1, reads KAGVTQTPRYLIKTRGQQVTLSCSPISGHRSVSWYQQTPGQGLQFLFEYFSETQRNKGNFPGRFSGRQFSNSRSEMNVSTLELGDSALYLCASSVSSGRHNEQFFGPGTRLTVL.

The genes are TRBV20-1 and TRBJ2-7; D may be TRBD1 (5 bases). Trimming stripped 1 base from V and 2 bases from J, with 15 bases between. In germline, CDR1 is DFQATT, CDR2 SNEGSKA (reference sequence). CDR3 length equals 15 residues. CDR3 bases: TGCAGTGCTAGAGGCCAGGAAGGGGCCGCCTACGAGCAGTACTTC. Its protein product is CSARGQEGAAYEQYF.

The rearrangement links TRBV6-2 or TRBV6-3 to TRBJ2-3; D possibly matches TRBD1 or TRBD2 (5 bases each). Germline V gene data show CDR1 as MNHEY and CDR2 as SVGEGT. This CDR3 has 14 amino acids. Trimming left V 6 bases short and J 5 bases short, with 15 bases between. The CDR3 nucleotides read TGTGCCAGCAGATCGAGGGGATACCTAGATACGCAGTATTTT. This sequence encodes CASRSRGYLDTQYF.

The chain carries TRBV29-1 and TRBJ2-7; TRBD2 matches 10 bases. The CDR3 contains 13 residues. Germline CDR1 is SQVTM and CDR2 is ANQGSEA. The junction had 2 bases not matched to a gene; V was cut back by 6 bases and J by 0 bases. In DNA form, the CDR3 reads TGCAGCGTCGCTAGCGGGAGCTCCTACGAGCAGTACTTC. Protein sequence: CSVASGSSYEQYF.

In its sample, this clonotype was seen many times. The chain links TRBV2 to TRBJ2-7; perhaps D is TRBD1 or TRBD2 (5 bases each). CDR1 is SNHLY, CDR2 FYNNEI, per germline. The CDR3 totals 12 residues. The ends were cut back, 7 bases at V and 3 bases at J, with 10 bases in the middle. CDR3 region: CASNRDGYEQYF. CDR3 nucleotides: TGTGCCAGCAATCGGGACGGCTACGAGCAGTACTTC.

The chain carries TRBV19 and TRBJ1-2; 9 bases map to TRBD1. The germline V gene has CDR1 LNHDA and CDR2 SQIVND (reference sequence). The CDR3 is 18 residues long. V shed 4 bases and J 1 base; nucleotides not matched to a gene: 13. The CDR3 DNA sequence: TGTGCCAGTAGTACTCGAGGGGGACAGGGAGCCTTTAACTATGGCTACACCTTC. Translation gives CASSTRGGQGAFNYGYTF.

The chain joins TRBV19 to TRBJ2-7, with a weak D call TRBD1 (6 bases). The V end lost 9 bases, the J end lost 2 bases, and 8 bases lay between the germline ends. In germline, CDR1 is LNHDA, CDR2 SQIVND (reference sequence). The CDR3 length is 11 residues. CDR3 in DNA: TGTGCCAGGACAGGAGCCTACGAGCAGTACTTC. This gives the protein CARTGAYEQYF.

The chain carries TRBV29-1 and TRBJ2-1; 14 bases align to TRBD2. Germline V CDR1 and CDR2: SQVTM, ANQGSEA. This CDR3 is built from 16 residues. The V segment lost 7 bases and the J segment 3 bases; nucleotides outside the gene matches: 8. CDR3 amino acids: CSAEGLAGEDYNEQFF. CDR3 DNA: TGCAGCGCCGAGGGACTAGCGGGAGAGGACTACAATGAGCAGTTCTTC.